This T cell receptor beta chain was sequenced in a study of cytomegalovirus exposure and HLA in healthy donors. CDR3 length: 14 residues. Trimming removed 7 bases at V and 2 bases at J, with 15 bases between. In germline, CDR1 is SGHDT, CDR2 YYEEEE. There are a few counts of this clone. The PCR ran on 60 Vbeta and 13 Jbeta primers. Generated by immunoSEQ multiplex PCR, the TCRdb table keeps only in-frame clones and is missing some. The table has approximately 90,000 clones, 7.6% seen once. This rearrangement joins TRBV5-6 to TRBJ1-2; TRBD1 is a possible D gene (5 bases). Input material: PBMCs. The receptor was isolated from a man aged 50-59 years in good health and CMV-seronegative. The CDR3, as DNA: TGTGCCAGCGGGGCGGAGCGGGTCAACTATGGCTACACCTTC. Protein: CASGAERVNYGYTF.